This TCR beta chain emerged from a study of shared clonotypes between healthy human individuals. For the study at large: Researchers assigned three CD4 naive, three CD4 memory, two CD8 naive and one CD8 memory plate to each donor.

The method was immunoSEQ multiplex PCR; TCRdb's version includes in-frame clones alone and lacks a portion of them. The sample lists about 2.4 million clones, approximately 93% seen once, with 0.36% in the top ten. V was shortened by 4 bases and J by 2 bases, with 9 bases between the two germline ends. Per the germline V gene, CDR1 is SNHLY and CDR2 is FYNNEI. The CDR3 loop spans 14 amino acids. Investigators divided CD4+ cells into CD45RA+ naive and CD45RA-negative memory subsets. Material for sequencing was naive CD4+ T cells from PBMCs. Stated subset: CD45RA+ positively selected. The TCR was taken from a man between 18 and 35 years old in good health. Some clones in this sample may be carry-over from other donors' samples. The chain carries TRBV2 and TRBJ1-3; the D is unclear. The CDR3 here is CASSVLGPGNTIYF. CDR3 nucleotide sequence: TGTGCCAGCAGTGTTTTGGGTCCTGGAAACACCATATATTTT.